This T cell receptor (beta chain) was identified in a study of blood T cells in healthy people across ages. Study-level findings and limits: Possibly confounding the expanded clonotype changes was the fact that donor CMV status was unknown.

The second PCR ran roughly 6 to 12 cycles with a sample-barcoded 5' primer and J-beta primers. Every sample produced at least 2.5 million CDR3-containing paired-end reads. A single record per CDR3 protein comes from TCRdb applying MiXCR to the 5' RACE reads. The table includes around 1.7 million distinct CDR3 sequences, over 25% detected once. V lost 3 bases and J lost 0, with 14 bases in between. This CDR3 has 16 residues. Germline CDR1 SGHTS, CDR2 YDEGEE. With respect to this clonotype: Its antigen remains unknown.

This chain links TRBV5-8 with TRBJ2-3; TRBD2 is a possible D gene (5 bases). Sample: blood. The clonotype was recovered from a woman under 40 in good health. The CDR3 DNA sequence: TGTGCCAGCAGCTACGGACTCAGTACTAGCACAGATACGCAGTATTTT. Translated: CASSYGLSTSTDTQYF.